The following is a T cell receptor beta chain sequence with its context. Its antigen remains unknown. The CDR3 sequence is 16 residues long. Germline V CDR1 and CDR2: MNHNS, SASEGT. With 6 bases removed from V and 0 bases from J, the gap between germline ends came to 15 bases. The data were obtained in a study of T cells in Graves' hyperthyroidism and ophthalmopathy. Study-level findings and limits: Blood also contained most expanded thyroid clonotypes above 0.001.

Amplification of TCR beta CDR3 regions used RNA as the template. When the TCR CDR3 underwent first-round RT-PCR, the HTBI primer set was used. MiXCR, applied by TCRdb to the multiplex PCR reads, yields one record per CDR3 protein. Here the sample spans 300,000 to 450,000 distinct CDR3 sequences, approximately 18% being singletons. It was uncontrolled infection, other autoimmune disease, pregnancy or lactation that excluded patients. Sequenced sample: blood. The TCR originated in a woman in her twenties or thirties with Graves' hyperthyroidism that later progressed to Graves' ophthalmopathy. The rearrangement joins TRBV6-1 to TRBJ1-5; D not certain. The CDR3 DNA reads as TGTGCCAGCAGGACACGGGAACCCCATAGCAATCAGCCCCAGCATTTT. This gives the protein CASRTREPHSNQPQHF.